This TCR beta chain was recorded in a study of T cells in Graves' hyperthyroidism and ophthalmopathy (dated by TCRdb to the late 2010s). A note on the overall study: Peripheral blood samples were taken at initial diagnosis, before any treatment was given. To identify TCR V-J signatures that set the groups apart, the researchers used a discovery cohort of 100 or so patients, made up of around 42 with Graves' ophthalmopathy and some 58 with stable Graves' hyperthyroidism. Prospective prediction of ophthalmopathy was tested in an independent validation cohort consisting of some 18 hyperthyroidism patients and 17 patients who later progressed to ophthalmopathy. The roughly 100 discovery patients were randomly split 7:3 into training and test sets. Thyroid tissue and blood T-cell repertoires from six Graves' hyperthyroidism patients were also compared in the study. Once sampling was done, hyperthyroidism patients were given methimazole at a starting dose of 30 mg daily, whereas ophthalmopathy patients were given high-dose intravenous methylprednisolone. The paper describes TCR Vbeta CDR3 sequencing of 135 peripheral blood samples, made up of around 41 ophthalmopathy patients, approximately 76 hyperthyroidism patients and some 17 progressor patients. Beyond this particular receptor, the publication reports: In validation, progression to ophthalmopathy was predicted by the model with 70.59% sensitivity and roughly 72% specificity, a median of approximately 7.1 months before onset. Most expanded thyroid clonotypes (frequency above 0.001) were also detected in blood, suggesting blood repertoires may reflect thyroid immune responses. No statistical method was used to set the sample size in advance, and investigators knew the group allocation. Ophthalmopathy was separated from stable hyperthyroidism by a 13 V-J signature model, with around 88% sensitivity and about 81% specificity obtained in cross-validation and 80%/75% obtained in testing.

Graves' hyperthyroidism was defined as stable when no progression to ophthalmopathy occurred over 18 months of follow-up. Hyperthyroidism patients were aged 18 to 65 years and newly diagnosed, with disease duration of less than 2 months. Patients with uncontrolled infections, other autoimmune diseases, pregnancy or lactation were excluded. Diagnoses were based on clinical symptoms, serum thyroxine and TRAb, thyroid ultrasound and orbital computed tomography. PBMCs were separated from approximately 9.9 ml of fresh peripheral blood using Ficoll-Paque density gradient centrifugation. Total RNA was extracted using Trizol reagent, and RNA quality was assessed on an Agilent 2100 Bioanalyzer. This clonotype was counted ten times or more. Which antigen it targets is not known. One base away there is no much larger clone; base qualities are not given. The germline V and J ends show losses of 6 bases and 10 bases respectively, and no gene match explains 12 bases of the junction. The germline V gene provides CDR1 SGHAT and CDR2 FQNNGV. Including the terminal cysteine and phenylalanine, the CDR3 comprises 15 residues. Only CDR3 DNA is held: 45 bases, read in frame from base 1.

The TCR beta CDR3 regions were amplified from the RNA transcripts. The TCR CDR3 was subjected to a first round of RT-PCR using the HTBI primer set and the Qiagen OneStep RT-PCR kit. The libraries were constructed in a second round of multiplex PCR and then size-selected and purified. The libraries were sequenced on an Illumina HiSeq2000 using paired-end 100 bp reads. The authors' pipeline ran thus. SOAPnuke was used to process the raw data, with reads discarded if the reads contained adapters or uncalled bases, had a mean Phred below 15, or lacked an exact constant-primer or identifier match. COPE v1.2.5 was used to merge the high-quality paired reads, and each unique nucleotide sequence was defined as a clonotype. Clonotypes were aligned to IMGT TRBV, TRBD and TRBJ reference segments using MiTCR v1.1. Only V-J combinations with frequency above 0.0001, covering 98% to 99.2% of repertoires, were analysed. The TCS score was defined as F50 (clonal expansion) divided by E x V (chaos), with BLOSUM62-based TCRdist calculated between CDR3 peptides within each V-J. Welch's t-statistics and random forest reduced 450 to 600 V-J features to around 14, which were used in a naive Bayes classifier (R e1071). TCRdb reworked the public reads: Q25 trimming with fastp, MiXCR clone assembly, productive beta chains retained. Records with the same CDR3 protein are collapsed into one entry carrying the most frequent genes and DNA. These V and J calls are TCRdb output, not the study's own analysis. Here the sample has 600,000 or so distinct CDR3 sequences; 15% to 20% occur a single time. Approximately 3.9% of the sample comes from the top ten.

The V gene is TRBV11-2 and the J gene is TRBJ2-4, with 10 bases in between that match TRBD1. The sequenced sample was blood. The TCR was taken from a woman aged 25 to 39 with Graves' hyperthyroidism. In nucleotide form, the sequence is TGTGCCAGCAGACACACAAGGGACAGGGGCCGGATTCAGTACTTC. The translation is CASRHTRDRGRIQYF.